The 20 T cell receptor beta chains presented below share a single source sample, sequenced in a study of shared clonotypes between healthy human individuals (dated by TCRdb to about 2020). Libraries came from the immunoSEQ multiplex PCR assay. TCRdb stores this immuneACCESS table with in-frame sequences only. Part of the clones is absent; in the studies checked, under half of the shortfall reflects unresolved V genes, and no reason is known for the rest. The sample table records about 1 million clones; under 80% of these occur just once. The ten largest account for about 1.5% of the sample. The sequencing sample was made of memory CD4+ T cells sorted from blood. The cell subset or site label here, explained by the study, means: CD45RA-negative fraction. The receptors were gathered from a man between 18 and 35 years old in good health.

The chain has TRBV2 and TRBJ1-2; 10 positions agree with TRBD1. V shed 3 bases and J 6 bases; nucleotides not matched to a gene: 10. This CDR3 has 16 residues. Germline V gene sequence: CDR1 SNHLY, CDR2 FYNNEI. This chain's CDR3 is CASSEGLPGQGNGYTF. The CDR3 DNA reads as TGTGCCAGCAGTGAGGGGCTTCCGGGACAGGGGAATGGCTACACCTTC.

This sequence joins TRBV10-3 and TRBJ1-4; TRBD1 might be the D (5 bases). Germline V gene data show CDR1 as ENHRY and CDR2 as SYGVKD. This CDR3 contains 14 residues. Deletions cut 6 bases from V and 2 bases from J, with 10 bases between. The CDR3 DNA reads as TGTGCCATCAGAGAGGGGCCCACTAATGAAAAACTGTTTTTT. It codes for CAIREGPTNEKLFF.

The chain employs TRBV19 and TRBJ2-3; D is possibly TRBD1 (5 bases). Germline CDR1 reads LNHDA; CDR2 reads SQIVND (reference sequence). V dropped 7 bases and J dropped 0 bases, with 14 bases sitting between them. CDR3 length: 15 residues. CDR3 sequence: CASKWGRTSTDTQYF. CDR3 DNA: TGTGCCAGTAAATGGGGCCGGACAAGCACAGATACGCAGTATTTT.

The chain recombines TRBV6-1 with TRBJ1-5; TRBD1 aligns across 12 bases. This CDR3 region has 15 residues. The germline gives CDR1 MNHNS, CDR2 SASEGT. J lost 7 bases, V lost 4 bases, and 5 bases had no gene match. DNA of the CDR3: TGTGCCAGCAGTGCCGGGACAGGGGGCGGCCAGCCCCAGCATTTT. Encoded protein: CASSAGTGGGQPQHF.

This sequence joins TRBV2 and TRBJ2-3; the match to TRBD2 covers 13 bases. The V and J ends lost 5 bases and 4 bases, in that order; junction bases with no gene match: 9. Germline V gene sequence: CDR1 SNHLY, CDR2 FYNNEI. This CDR3 contains 17 residues. CDR3 residues: CASSLNGLAGVADTQYF. CDR3 nucleotides: TGTGCCAGCAGTCTCAACGGACTAGCGGGAGTGGCAGATACGCAGTATTTT.

CDR3: CASSIRQSSGNTIYF. The DNA for the CDR3 is TGTGCCAGCAGCATAAGACAGAGCTCTGGAAACACCATATATTTT. The chain recombines TRBV11-2 with TRBJ1-3, with D possibly TRBD1 on 5 matching bases. The V gene lost 5 bases and the J gene lost 0 bases, with 11 bases spanning the gap. The CDR3 is 15 residues long. The germline V gene has CDR1 SGHAT and CDR2 FQNNGV.

The rearrangement links TRBV6-5 to TRBJ2-7, with 7 nucleotides matching TRBD1. The V and J ends lost 6 bases and 5 bases, in that order; junction bases with no gene match: 10. Germline CDR1 reads MNHEY; CDR2 reads SVGAGI. The CDR3 runs to 14 residues. The CDR3 DNA is TGTGCCAGCAGACCCGCTTTAGGGGGCAACGAGCAGTACTTC. Translated, it gives CASRPALGGNEQYF.

This clone was counted ten times or more. V and J are TRBV6-6 and TRBJ2-7, with no clear D. The CDR3 covers 12 residues. V lost 6 bases to trimming and J lost 6 bases, with 12 bases between them. In germline, CDR1 is MNHNY, CDR2 SVGAGI (reference sequence). CDR3 in amino acids: CASSPTGSEQYF. As DNA, the CDR3 is TGTGCCAGCAGCCCCACCGGATCCGAGCAGTACTTC.

Remarks on this clone: The same CDR3 can be traced to other DNA sequences in this sample. The chain couples TRBV6-6 to TRBJ1-3; a possible D gene is TRBD1 (5 bases). The CDR3 totals 14 residues. V lost 2 bases and J lost 1, with 6 bases in between. Per the germline V gene, CDR1 is MNHNY and CDR2 is SVGAGI (reference sequence). CDR3 sequence: CASSYGGSGNTIYF. As DNA, the CDR3 is TGTGCCAGCAGTTACGGGGGGTCTGGAAACACCATATATTTT.

This clone was seen a handful of times. V and J are TRBV6-1 and TRBJ1-4; maybe TRBD1 (6 bases). The CDR3 runs 14 residues. With 6 bases removed from V and 4 bases from J, the gap between germline ends came to 12 bases. CDR1 MNHNS and CDR2 SASEGT come from the germline V gene. The CDR3, as DNA: TGTGCCAGCAGAGGAGGGGGAGGTAATGAAAAACTGTTTTTT. Its protein product is CASRGGGGNEKLFF.

The J gene is TRBJ2-2, the V gene TRBV18; D not resolved. Germline values: CDR1 KGHSH, CDR2 LQKENI. The length of the CDR3 is 16 residues. V lost 2 bases, J lost 7 bases, and 17 bases lay in between. The CDR3 DNA is TGTGCCAGCTCACCAAGTCTTGTCGGAAATGGCGGGGAGCTGTTTTTT. Amino acids: CASSPSLVGNGGELFF.

CDR3 coding DNA: TGCAGTGCTATAGGCAGCACAGGCTACACCTTC. Protein: CSAIGSTGYTF. The genes are TRBV20-1 and TRBJ1-2; D call uncertain. The CDR3 consists of 11 residues. V lost 4 bases to trimming and J lost 8 bases, with 11 bases between them. Per germline, CDR1 DFQATT and CDR2 SNEGSKA (reference sequence).

As concerns this clone: A much larger clone differs by one base, so this may be a read error. J is TRBJ2-2 and V is TRBV7-8; tentatively, D is TRBD1 or TRBD2 (6 bases each). The CDR3 covers 13 residues. Germline V CDR1 and CDR2: SGHVS, FQNEAQ. The CDR3 here is CVSSSGQRGELFF. CDR3 nucleotide sequence: TGTGTCAGCAGTAGCGGACAGCGCGGGGAGCTGTTTTTT.

This clone has only a few counts. The V gene is TRBV2, the J gene TRBJ2-7; D unresolved. CDR1 SNHLY and CDR2 FYNNEI come from the germline V gene. V gave up 6 bases and J gave up 4 bases, with 7 bases separating them. CDR3 length equals 11 residues. CDR3 residues: CASSFEYEQYF. CDR3 in DNA: TGTGCCAGCAGCTTTGAATACGAGCAGTACTTC.

Of note for this clone: The same CDR3 is also encoded by other DNA sequences in this sample. The rearrangement joins TRBV5-1 to TRBJ2-7; 10 nucleotides line up with TRBD2. The V and J ends lost 1 base and 1 base, in that order; junction bases with no gene match: 2. This CDR3 spans 15 amino acids. Germline CDR1 is SGHRS and CDR2 is YFSETQ. CDR3 protein: CASSLRTSGSYEQYF. In nucleotides, the CDR3 is TGCGCCAGCAGCTTGAGGACTAGCGGTTCCTACGAGCAGTACTTC.

This chain uses TRBV4-3 with TRBJ1-1; tentatively, D is TRBD1 (5 bases). This CDR3 region has 15 residues. Germline loops: CDR1 LGHNA, CDR2 YSLEER. V shed 4 bases and J shed 5 bases, with 17 bases lying between them. The CDR3 coding sequence is TGCGCCAGCAGCCGGGCCGACGGGGGAGGGACTGAAGCTTTCTTT. Its protein is CASSRADGGGTEAFF.

The chain uses TRBV5-1 and TRBJ2-5; perhaps D is TRBD1 or TRBD2 (5 bases each). CDR3 length: 15 amino acids. Trimming shortened V by 3 bases and J by 2 bases, and 14 bases separated the two germline ends. Germline CDR1 SGHRS, CDR2 YFSETQ. The CDR3 protein is CASSWRGDLQETQYF. The DNA for the CDR3 is TGCGCCAGCAGCTGGCGTGGGGACCTACAAGAGACCCAGTACTTC. Full variable domain (remainder filled in from reference TRBV5-1 and TRBJ2-5): KAGVTQTPRYLIKTRGQQVTLSCSPISGHRSVSWYQQTPGQGLQFLFEYFSETQRNKGNFPGRFSGRQFSNSRSEMNVSTLELGDSALYLCASSWRGDLQETQYFGPGTRLLVL.

The chain employs TRBV12-5 and TRBJ1-2; a possible D gene is TRBD1 (6 bases). The CDR3 length is 15 residues. V lost 0 bases, J lost 4 bases, and 12 bases lay in between. The germline gives CDR1 LGHNT, CDR2 FRNRAP. The CDR3 bases are TGTGCTAGTGGTTTGGTAGACAGGCCCAGCTATGGCTACACCTTC. It translates to CASGLVDRPSYGYTF.

The J gene is TRBJ1-4, the V gene TRBV6-4; 9 bases match TRBD1. This CDR3 comprises 15 residues. The V segment lost 4 bases and the J segment 3 bases; nucleotides outside the gene matches: 3. CDR1 is MRHNA, CDR2 SNTAGT, per germline. DNA of the CDR3: TGTGCCAGCAGTGCCGGGACAGGGTCTAATGAAAAACTGTTTTTT. Protein product: CASSAGTGSNEKLFF.

The chain couples TRBV18 to TRBJ1-1; D is uncertain. The CDR3 length is 15 residues. Germline-derived CDR1 and CDR2 are KGHSH and LQKENI. V was pared by 0 bases and J by 3 bases, with 11 bases between. The CDR3 is CASSPPYGRDTEAFF. The CDR3 DNA follows: TGTGCCAGCTCACCACCGTACGGGAGGGACACTGAAGCTTTCTTT. The whole variable domain, remainder taken from reference TRBV18 and TRBJ1-1, is NAGVMQNPRHLVRRRGQEARLRCSPMKGHSHVYWYRQLPEEGLKFMVYLQKENIIDESGMPKERFSAEFPKEGPSILRIQQVVRGDSAAYFCASSPPYGRDTEAFFGQGTRLTVV.